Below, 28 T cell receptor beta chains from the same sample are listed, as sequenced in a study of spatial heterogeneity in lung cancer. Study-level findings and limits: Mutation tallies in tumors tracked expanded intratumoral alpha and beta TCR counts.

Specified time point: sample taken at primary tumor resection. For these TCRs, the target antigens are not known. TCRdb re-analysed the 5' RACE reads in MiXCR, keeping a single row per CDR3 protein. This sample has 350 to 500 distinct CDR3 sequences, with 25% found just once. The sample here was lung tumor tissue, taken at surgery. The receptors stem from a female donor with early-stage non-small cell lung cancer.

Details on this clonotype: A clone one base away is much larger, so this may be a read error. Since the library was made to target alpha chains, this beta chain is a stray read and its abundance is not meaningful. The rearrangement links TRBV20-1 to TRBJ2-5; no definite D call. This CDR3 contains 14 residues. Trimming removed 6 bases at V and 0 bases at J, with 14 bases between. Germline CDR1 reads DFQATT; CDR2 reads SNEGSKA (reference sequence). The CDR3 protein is CSAKTSADQETQYF. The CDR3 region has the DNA TGCAGTGCCAAAACCAGTGCCGACCAAGAGACCCAGTACTTC.

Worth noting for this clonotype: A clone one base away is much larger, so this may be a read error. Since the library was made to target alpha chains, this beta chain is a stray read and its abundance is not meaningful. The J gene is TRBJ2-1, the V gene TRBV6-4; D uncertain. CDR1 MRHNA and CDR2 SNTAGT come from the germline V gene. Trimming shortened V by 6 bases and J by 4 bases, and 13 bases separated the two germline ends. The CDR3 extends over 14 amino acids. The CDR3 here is CASRQQARYNEQFF. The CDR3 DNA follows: TGTGCCAGCAGGCAGCAGGCCCGTTACAATGAGCAGTTCTTC.

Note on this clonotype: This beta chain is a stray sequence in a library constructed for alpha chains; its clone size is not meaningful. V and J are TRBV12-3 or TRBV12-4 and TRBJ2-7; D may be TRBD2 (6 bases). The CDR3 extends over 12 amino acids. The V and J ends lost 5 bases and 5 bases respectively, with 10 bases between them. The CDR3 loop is CASSAGGDEQYF. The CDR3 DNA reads TGTGCCAGCAGTGCAGGAGGGGACGAGCAGTACTTC.

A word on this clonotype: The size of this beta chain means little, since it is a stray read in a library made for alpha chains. The CDR3 protein is CASSVAVDGYTF. The CDR3 DNA reads as TGTGCCAGCAGTGTTGCAGTGGATGGCTACACCTTC. The rearrangement joins TRBV2 to TRBJ1-2; no definite D call. V was trimmed by 4 bases and J by 6 bases, leaving 9 bases between them. The CDR3 runs to 12 residues. Germline CDR1 is SNHLY and CDR2 is FYNNEI. Supplemented by reference TRBV2 and TRBJ1-2, the full variable domain reads EPEVTQTPSHQVTQMGQEVILRCVPISNHLYFYWYRQILGQKVEFLVSFYNNEISEKSEIFDDQFSVERPDGSNFTLKIRSTKLEDSAMYFCASSVAVDGYTFGSGTRLTVV.

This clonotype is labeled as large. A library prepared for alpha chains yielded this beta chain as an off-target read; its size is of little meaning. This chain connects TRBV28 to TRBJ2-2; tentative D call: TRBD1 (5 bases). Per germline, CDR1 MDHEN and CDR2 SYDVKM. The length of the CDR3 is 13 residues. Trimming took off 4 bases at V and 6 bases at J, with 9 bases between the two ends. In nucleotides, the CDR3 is TGTGCCAGCAGTTCAGGGTTCTCCGGGGAGCTGTTTTTT. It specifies CASSSGFSGELFF.

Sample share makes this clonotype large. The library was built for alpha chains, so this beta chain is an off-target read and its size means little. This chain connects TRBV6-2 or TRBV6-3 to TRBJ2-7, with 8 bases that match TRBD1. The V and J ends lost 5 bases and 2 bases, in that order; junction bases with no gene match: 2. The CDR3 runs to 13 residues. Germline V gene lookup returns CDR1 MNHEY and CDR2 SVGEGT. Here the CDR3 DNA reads TGTGCCAGCAGTCGGACAGGGCCCTACGAGCAGTACTTC. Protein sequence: CASSRTGPYEQYF.

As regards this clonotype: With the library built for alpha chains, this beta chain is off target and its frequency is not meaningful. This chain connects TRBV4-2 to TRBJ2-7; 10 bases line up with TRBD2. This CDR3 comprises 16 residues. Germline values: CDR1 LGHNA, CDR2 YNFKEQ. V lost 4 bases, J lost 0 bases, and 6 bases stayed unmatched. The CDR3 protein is CASSRRLAGSSYEQYF. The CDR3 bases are TGTGCCAGCAGCCGCCGACTAGCGGGCAGCTCCTACGAGCAGTACTTC.

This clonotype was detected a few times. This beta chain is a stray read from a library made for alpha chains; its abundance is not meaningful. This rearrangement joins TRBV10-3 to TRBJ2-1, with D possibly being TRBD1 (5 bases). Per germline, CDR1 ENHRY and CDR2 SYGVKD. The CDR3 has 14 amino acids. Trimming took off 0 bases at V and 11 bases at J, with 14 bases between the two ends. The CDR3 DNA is TGTGCCATCAGTGAGTCGACCGACAGCGAGCAGCAGTTCTTC. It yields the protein CAISESTDSEQQFF.

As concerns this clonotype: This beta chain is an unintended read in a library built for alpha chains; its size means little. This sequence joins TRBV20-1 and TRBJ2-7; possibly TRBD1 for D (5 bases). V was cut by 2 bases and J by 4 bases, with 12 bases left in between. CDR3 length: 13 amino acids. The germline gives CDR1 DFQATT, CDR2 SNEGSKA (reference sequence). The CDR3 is CSARNWQGYEQYF. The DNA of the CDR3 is TGCAGTGCTAGAAATTGGCAGGGTTACGAGCAGTACTTC.

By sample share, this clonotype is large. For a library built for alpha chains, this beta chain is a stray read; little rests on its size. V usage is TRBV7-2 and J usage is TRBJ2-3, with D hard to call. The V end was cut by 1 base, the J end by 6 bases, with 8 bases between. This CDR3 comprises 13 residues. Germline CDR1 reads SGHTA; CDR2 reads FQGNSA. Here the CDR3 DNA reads TGTGCCAGCAGCTTAGTCCTACTCGATACGCAGTATTTT. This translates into CASSLVLLDTQYF.

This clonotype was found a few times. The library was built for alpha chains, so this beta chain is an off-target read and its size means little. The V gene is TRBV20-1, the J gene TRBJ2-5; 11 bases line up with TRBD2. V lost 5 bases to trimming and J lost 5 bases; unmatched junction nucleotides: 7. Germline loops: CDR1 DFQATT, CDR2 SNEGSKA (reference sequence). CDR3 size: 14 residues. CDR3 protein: CSAGLAGSGETQYF. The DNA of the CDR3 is TGCAGTGCTGGACTAGCGGGCTCAGGCGAGACCCAGTACTTC.

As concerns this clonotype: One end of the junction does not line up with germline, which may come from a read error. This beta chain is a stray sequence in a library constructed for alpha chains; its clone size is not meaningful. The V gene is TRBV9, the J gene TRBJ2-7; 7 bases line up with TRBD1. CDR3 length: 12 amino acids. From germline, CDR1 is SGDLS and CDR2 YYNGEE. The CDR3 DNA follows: TGTGCCAGCAGCCCAGGGACAGAGAAATTGAACTTC. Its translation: CASSPGTEKLNF.

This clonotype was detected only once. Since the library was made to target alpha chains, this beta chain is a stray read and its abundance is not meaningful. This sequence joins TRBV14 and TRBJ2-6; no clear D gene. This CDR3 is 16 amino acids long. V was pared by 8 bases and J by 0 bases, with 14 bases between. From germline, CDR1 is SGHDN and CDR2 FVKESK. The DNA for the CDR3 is TGTGCCAGCGGGCCTTTTCTTGGCTCTGGGGCCAACGTCCTGACTTTC. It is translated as CASGPFLGSGANVLTF. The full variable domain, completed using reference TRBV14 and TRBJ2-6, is EAGVTQFPSHSVIEKGQTVTLRCDPISGHDNLYWYRRVMGKEIKFLLHFVKESKQDESGMPNNRFLAERTGGTYSTLKVQPAELEDSGVYFCASGPFLGSGANVLTFGAGSRLTVL.

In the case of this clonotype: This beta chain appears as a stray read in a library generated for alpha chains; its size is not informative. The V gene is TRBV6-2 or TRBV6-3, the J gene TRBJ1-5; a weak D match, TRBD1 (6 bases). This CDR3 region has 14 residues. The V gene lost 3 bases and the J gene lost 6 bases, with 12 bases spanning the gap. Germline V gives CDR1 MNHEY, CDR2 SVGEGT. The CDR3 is CASSYMGAVQPQHF. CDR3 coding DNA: TGTGCCAGCAGTTATATGGGGGCAGTTCAGCCCCAGCATTTT.

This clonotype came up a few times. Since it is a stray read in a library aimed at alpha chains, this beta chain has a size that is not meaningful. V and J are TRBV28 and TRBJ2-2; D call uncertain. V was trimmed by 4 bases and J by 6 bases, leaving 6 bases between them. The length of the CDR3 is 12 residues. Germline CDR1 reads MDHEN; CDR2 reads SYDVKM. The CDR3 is CASSSPPGELFF. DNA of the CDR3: TGTGCCAGCAGTTCGCCCCCCGGGGAGCTGTTTTTT.

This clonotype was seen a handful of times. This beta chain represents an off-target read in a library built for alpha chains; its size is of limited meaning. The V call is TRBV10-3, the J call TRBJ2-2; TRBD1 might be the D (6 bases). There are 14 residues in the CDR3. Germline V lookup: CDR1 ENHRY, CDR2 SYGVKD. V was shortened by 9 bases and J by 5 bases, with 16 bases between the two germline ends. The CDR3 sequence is CAMSRDIPTGELFF. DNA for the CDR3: TGTGCCATGAGCCGGGACATCCCTACCGGGGAGCTGTTTTTT.

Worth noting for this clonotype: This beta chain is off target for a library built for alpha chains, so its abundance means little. The CDR3: CASSLDSSTQYF. CDR3 sequence (DNA): TGTGCCAGCAGCTTGGATTCGAGTACGCAGTATTTT. The chain combines TRBV5-5 with TRBJ2-3; D is unresolved. The CDR3 runs 12 residues. The V end lost 0 bases, the J end lost 8 bases, and 7 bases lay between the germline ends. Germline CDR1 reads SGHKS; CDR2 reads YYEKEE (reference sequence).

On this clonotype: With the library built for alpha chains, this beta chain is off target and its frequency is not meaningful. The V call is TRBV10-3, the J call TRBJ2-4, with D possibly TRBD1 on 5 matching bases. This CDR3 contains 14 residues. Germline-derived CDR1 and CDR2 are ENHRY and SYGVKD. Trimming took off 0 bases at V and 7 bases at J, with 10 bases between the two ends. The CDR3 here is CAISESIDSNIQYF. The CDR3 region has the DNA TGTGCCATCAGTGAGTCCATCGACAGCAACATTCAGTACTTC.

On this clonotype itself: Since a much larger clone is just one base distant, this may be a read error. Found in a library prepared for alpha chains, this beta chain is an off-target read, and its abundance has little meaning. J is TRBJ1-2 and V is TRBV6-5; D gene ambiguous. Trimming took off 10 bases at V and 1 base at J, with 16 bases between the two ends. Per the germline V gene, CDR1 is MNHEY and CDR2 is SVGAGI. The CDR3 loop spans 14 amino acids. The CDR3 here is CATSPGVRNYGYTF. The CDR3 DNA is TGTGCCACCAGCCCAGGAGTACGTAACTATGGCTACACCTTC.

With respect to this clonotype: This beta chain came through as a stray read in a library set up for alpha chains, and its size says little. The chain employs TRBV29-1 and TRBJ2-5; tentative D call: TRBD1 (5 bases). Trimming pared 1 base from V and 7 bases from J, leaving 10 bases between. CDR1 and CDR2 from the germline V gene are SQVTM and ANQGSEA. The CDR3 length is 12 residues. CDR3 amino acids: CSVEGQTATQYF. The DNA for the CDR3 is TGCAGCGTTGAAGGACAGACGGCGACCCAGTACTTC.

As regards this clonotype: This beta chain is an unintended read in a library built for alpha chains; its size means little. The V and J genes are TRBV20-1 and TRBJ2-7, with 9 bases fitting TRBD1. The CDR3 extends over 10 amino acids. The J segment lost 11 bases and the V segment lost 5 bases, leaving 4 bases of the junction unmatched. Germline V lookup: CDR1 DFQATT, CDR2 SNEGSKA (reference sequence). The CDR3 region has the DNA TGCAGTGCTTCCCGGGACAGGGAGTACTTC. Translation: CSASRDREYF.

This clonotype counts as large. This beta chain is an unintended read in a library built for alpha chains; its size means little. The CDR3: CATSVASAIVAQYF. The CDR3 nucleotides read TGTGCCACCAGTGTGGCTAGCGCCATTGTGGCCCAGTACTTC. This chain links TRBV24-1 with TRBJ2-5; a possible D gene is TRBD2 (6 bases). Germline values: CDR1 KGHDR, CDR2 SFDVKD. Trimming shortened V by 5 bases and J by 9 bases, and 18 bases separated the two germline ends. CDR3 length equals 14 residues.

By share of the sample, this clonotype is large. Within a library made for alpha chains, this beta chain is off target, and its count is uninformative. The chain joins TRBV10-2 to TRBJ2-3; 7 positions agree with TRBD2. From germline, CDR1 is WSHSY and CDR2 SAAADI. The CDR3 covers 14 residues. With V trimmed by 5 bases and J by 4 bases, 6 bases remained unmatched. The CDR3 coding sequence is TGCGCCAGCAGTCTGACGGGGGGAGCAGATACGCAGTATTTT. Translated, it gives CASSLTGGADTQYF.

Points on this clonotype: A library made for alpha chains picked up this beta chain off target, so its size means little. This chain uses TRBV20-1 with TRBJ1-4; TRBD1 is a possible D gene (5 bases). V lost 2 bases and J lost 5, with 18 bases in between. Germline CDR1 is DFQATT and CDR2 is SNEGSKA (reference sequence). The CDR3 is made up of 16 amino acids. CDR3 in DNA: TGCAGTGCTAGACGGTCTCTGGGGACCTCGAATGAAAAACTGTTTTTT. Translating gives CSARRSLGTSNEKLFF.

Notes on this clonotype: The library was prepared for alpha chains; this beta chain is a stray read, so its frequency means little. The CDR3 spells CASQGAGAGDTQYF. CDR3 sequence (DNA): TGTGCCAGCCAAGGAGCGGGAGCAGGGGATACGCAGTATTTT. The chain has TRBV28 and TRBJ2-3; TRBD2 aligns across 8 bases. The CDR3 extends over 14 amino acids. The J segment lost 6 bases and the V segment lost 8 bases, leaving 10 bases of the junction unmatched. Germline values: CDR1 MDHEN, CDR2 SYDVKM.

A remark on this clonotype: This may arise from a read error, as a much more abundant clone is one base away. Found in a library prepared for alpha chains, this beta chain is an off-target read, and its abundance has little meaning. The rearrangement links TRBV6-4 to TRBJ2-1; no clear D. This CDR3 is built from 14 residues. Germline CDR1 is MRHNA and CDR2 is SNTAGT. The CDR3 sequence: CVSKQQARYNEQFF. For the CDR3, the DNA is TGTGTCAGCAAGCAGCAGGCCCGTTACAATGAGCAGTTCTTC.

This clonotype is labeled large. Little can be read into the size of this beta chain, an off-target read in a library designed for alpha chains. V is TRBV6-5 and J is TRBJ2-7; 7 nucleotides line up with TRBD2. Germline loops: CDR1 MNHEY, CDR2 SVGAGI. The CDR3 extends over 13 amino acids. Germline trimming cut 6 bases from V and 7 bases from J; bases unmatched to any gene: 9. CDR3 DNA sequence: TGTGCCAGCAGCCGCCTTGCGGGAGCTGAGCAGTACTTC. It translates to CASSRLAGAEQYF.

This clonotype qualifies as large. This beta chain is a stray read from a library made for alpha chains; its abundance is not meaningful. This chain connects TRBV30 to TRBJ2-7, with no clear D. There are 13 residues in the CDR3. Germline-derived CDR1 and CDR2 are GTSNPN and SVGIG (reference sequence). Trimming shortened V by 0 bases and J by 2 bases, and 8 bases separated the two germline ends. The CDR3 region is CAWSVTVTYEQYF. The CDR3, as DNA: TGTGCCTGGAGTGTAACAGTAACCTACGAGCAGTACTTC.